These 13 T cell receptor beta chains originate from one sample sequenced in a study of tumor and adjacent non-tumor tissue in lung cancer. A modified ARM-PCR protocol with three rounds of nested PCR amplified TCRbeta. TCRdb passed the multiplex PCR reads through MiXCR, listing each CDR3 protein once. This sample has fewer than 55,000 distinct CDR3 sequences, with 60% to 70% found just once. RNA was extracted from bulk tissue without any cell sorting. The normal lung tissue was taken more than 3 cm from the tumor edge. Sequenced sample: distant non-tumor lung tissue. These receptors all come from a woman in her thirties or forties with non-small cell lung cancer.

This clonotype is a singleton in its sample. An end of the junction does not agree with germline; a read error may underlie this. The chain uses TRBV11-2 and TRBJ2-3; the D gene is possibly TRBD2 (6 bases). This CDR3 has 16 residues. CDR1 is SGHAT, CDR2 FQNNGV, per germline. The CDR3 DNA reads as TGTGCCATCAGCTTAGCGTCTAGCGCTAAAACAGATACGCAGTATTTT. Translation gives CAISLASSAKTDTQYF. Drawing the rest from reference TRBV11-2 and TRBJ2-3, the complete variable domain is EAGVAQSPRYKIIEKRQSVAFWCNPISGHATLYWYQQILGQGPKLLIQFQNNGVVDDSQLPKDRFSAERLKGVDSTLKIQPAKLEDSAVYLCAISLASSAKTDTQYFGPGTRLTVL.

This clonotype was counted a few times. A much larger clone sits a single nucleotide away, making a read error possible. V usage is TRBV6-5 and J usage is TRBJ2-5; 9 bases line up with TRBD2. CDR1 is MNHEY, CDR2 SVGAGI, per germline. The CDR3 extends over 17 amino acids. CDR3 residues: CVSSYSNPSGTRETQYF. The CDR3 DNA follows: TGTGTCAGCAGTTACTCGAACCCTAGCGGGACTAGAGAGACCCAGTACTTC.

This clonotype was seen at least ten times. The gene calls are TRBV12-3 or TRBV12-4 and TRBJ2-1, with TRBD2 matching 9 bases. V lost 6 bases, J lost 9 bases, and 12 bases stayed unmatched. The length of the CDR3 is 15 residues. CDR3 DNA: TGTGCCAGCAGCGACTTAGCGGGAGAAACGAGTGAGCAGTTCTTC. This codes for CASSDLAGETSEQFF.

The chain is built from TRBV5-1 and TRBJ2-2; no definite D call. Germline values: CDR1 SGHRS, CDR2 YFSETQ. The CDR3 runs to 13 residues. Trimming took off 0 bases at V and 4 bases at J, with 4 bases between the two ends. CDR3 nucleotide sequence: TGCGCCAGCAGCTTGGCTCGCACCGGGGAGCTGTTTTTT. Protein: CASSLARTGELFF.

The CDR3 loop is CASMKYGGYTF. The CDR3 bases are TGTGCCAGCATGAAGTACGGTGGCTACACCTTC. This sequence joins TRBV6-6 and TRBJ1-2, with D unresolved. V was shortened by 7 bases and J by 7 bases, with 10 bases between the two germline ends. CDR3 size: 11 residues. The V gene's germline CDR1 is MNHNY and CDR2 SVGAGI (reference sequence).

This chain uses TRBV7-3 with TRBJ2-7, with TRBD1 as a possible D gene (6 bases). CDR1 SGHTA and CDR2 FQGTGA come from the germline V gene. The CDR3 loop spans 14 amino acids. V dropped 5 bases and J dropped 4 bases, with 15 bases sitting between them. The CDR3 nucleotides read TGTGCCAGCAGCCCCGGACAGAGGTCATACGAGCAGTACTTC. Its translation is CASSPGQRSYEQYF.

Turning to this clonotype: The conserved closing phenylalanine or tryptophan is absent in this CDR3, likely reflecting a read error. No DNA is shown, since the ends of the CDR3 on it are uncertain; the CDR3 is the one TCRdb lists. The chain combines TRBV6-5 with TRBJ2-7. The CDR3 is made up of 14 amino acids, end residues included. Germline loops: CDR1 MNHEY, CDR2 SVGAGI. Here the CDR3 reads CVSSSPSKGYEQYS.

A word on this clonotype: One end of the junction fails to match germline, which may point to a read error. The rearrangement joins TRBV11-2 to TRBJ2-3; D might be TRBD2 (6 bases). The CDR3 has 14 residues. The germline CDR1 and CDR2 sequences are SGHAT and FQNNGV. The CDR3 here is CAGSSMTSTDAQYF. The CDR3 DNA sequence: TGTGCCGGCAGCTCGATGACTAGTACAGATGCGCAGTATTTT.

Concerning this clonotype: Germline is not matched at one junction end, which may reflect a read error. V gene TRBV29-1 combines with J gene TRBJ2-2; 8 bases line up with TRBD1. The CDR3 is made up of 14 amino acids. From germline, CDR1 is SQVTM and CDR2 ANQGSEA. CDR3 in amino acids: CSVWPGGNTGELLF. CDR3 sequence (DNA): TGCAGCGTCTGGCCAGGGGGCAACACCGGGGAGCTGCTTTTT.

A remark on this clonotype: An end of the junction differs from the germline gene, which may be a read error. CDR3 protein: CASSQEYPPDQAPTREQYF. As DNA, the CDR3 is TGTGCTAGCAGCCAAGAATACCCCCCCGACCAGGCTCCCACGAGGGAGCAGTACTTC. This chain links TRBV4-2 with TRBJ2-7; no firm D call. This CDR3 is 19 amino acids long. CDR1 is LGHNA and CDR2 is YNFKEQ in the germline V gene.

A word on this clonotype: Since no conserved phenylalanine or tryptophan closes the CDR3, a read error is the likely cause. The chain employs TRBV12-3 or TRBV12-4 and TRBJ2-1; D remains ambiguous. The CDR3 has 12 amino acids. The CDR3, as DNA: TGTGCCGGCAGCCGCGCTGGCAATGAGCAGTTCTCC. It yields the protein CAGSRAGNEQFS.

The V gene is TRBV6-6, the J gene TRBJ2-2; 9 bases are shared with TRBD2. The CDR3 runs to 15 residues. Germline V gene sequence: CDR1 MNHNY, CDR2 SVGAGI (reference sequence). This CDR3 is CSIKDGGRAPGELFF. The DNA of the CDR3 is TGTTCCATCAAAGATGGCGGGAGGGCGCCTGGGGAGCTGTTTTTT.

This clonotype was counted many times. The chain uses TRBV5-1 and TRBJ2-7; tentative D call: TRBD2 (6 bases). Germline V CDR1 and CDR2: SGHRS, YFSETQ. The CDR3 length is 15 residues. Trimming took 0 bases from V and 3 from J, leaving 13 bases between them. CDR3 residues: CASSLGSGGLYEQYF. CDR3 in DNA: TGCGCCAGCAGCTTGGGATCCGGGGGTCTCTACGAGCAGTACTTC.